This T cell receptor beta chain was sequenced for a study of blood T cells in healthy people across ages. The CDR3 runs to 13 residues. V lost 8 bases, J lost 7 bases, and 17 bases lay in between. This clonotype has a handful of counts. Primed by a sample-barcoded 5' primer and a J-beta primer mix, a second PCR proceeded for about 6 to 11 cycles. TCRdb re-called the 5' RACE reads with MiXCR, one entry per CDR3 protein. This sample yields 980,000 or so distinct CDR3 sequences, of which about 48% are seen a single time; under 15% belongs to the top ten. The TCR comes from a man under 40 in good health. The chain joins TRBV12-3 or TRBV12-4 to TRBJ2-5; D remains unclear. The sequenced sample consisted of blood. The DNA for the CDR3 is TGTGCCAGCGGCTCATCCCTTATAAGGACCCAGTACTTC. This encodes CASGSSLIRTQYF.